Following are 23 T cell receptor beta chains from one sample sequenced in a study of regulatory T cells in long-lasting Graves disease. For TCR beta, libraries came from iRepertoire HTBI primers and Arm-PCR of CDR3 regions. TCRdb passed the multiplex PCR reads through MiXCR, listing each CDR3 protein once. The table records over 500,000 distinct CDR3 sequences, about 16% of them present only once. Time point noted: newly diagnosed GD, antithyroid drugs for less than 3 months. The TCR library was made from RNA that had been extracted from PBMCs in TRIzol. The same sample was also studied in work on T cells in Graves' hyperthyroidism and ophthalmopathy.

The sample consisted of peripheral blood mononuclear cells (PBMCs), taken at new diagnosis, from a patient treated with antithyroid drugs. These receptors originate from a woman between 25 and 40 years old with Graves disease.

This chain uses TRBV28 with TRBJ2-1; 7 nucleotides match TRBD2. CDR1 and CDR2 (germline): MDHEN, SYDVKM. With V trimmed by 4 bases and J by 8 bases, 17 bases remained unmatched. This CDR3 region has 17 residues. This CDR3 is CASSYPMWSGNKDEQFF. For the CDR3, the DNA is TGTGCCAGCAGTTACCCCATGTGGAGCGGGAATAAAGATGAGCAGTTCTTC.

Ten or more counts support this clonotype. The chain uses TRBV12-3 or TRBV12-4 and TRBJ2-5; D is perhaps TRBD1 or TRBD2 (6 bases each). Trimming left V 2 bases short and J 4 bases short, with 11 bases between. The CDR3 totals 14 residues. The CDR3 DNA follows: TGTGCCAGCAGTTTAACCGGGGGCGTAGAGACCCAGTACTTC. It specifies CASSLTGGVETQYF.

CDR3 nucleotides: TGTGCCAGCAGCTTCTACGACCGATCACCCCTCCACTTT. Its protein product is CASSFYDRSPLHF. V is TRBV7-2 and J is TRBJ1-6, with unresolved D. The germline V gene encodes CDR1 SGHTA and CDR2 FQGNSA. V gave up 3 bases and J gave up 10 bases, with 10 bases separating them. This CDR3 has 13 amino acids.

This clonotype was recorded many times. The chain couples TRBV28 to TRBJ2-3, with TRBD1 as a possible D gene (6 bases). CDR3 length: 17 residues. CDR1 MDHEN and CDR2 SYDVKM come from the germline V gene. Trimming removed 2 bases at V and 0 bases at J, with 15 bases between. DNA of the CDR3: TGTGCCAGCAGTTTACCCGACAGGCCTACTAGCACAGATACGCAGTATTTT. Its translation: CASSLPDRPTSTDTQYF.

The V gene is TRBV11-2, the J gene TRBJ2-7; 15 bases line up with TRBD2. The CDR3 consists of 16 residues. Trimming at V came to 5 bases and at J to 4 bases, leaving 6 bases not matched to a gene. Germline V lookup: CDR1 SGHAT, CDR2 FQNNGV. In DNA, the CDR3 is TGTGCCAGCAGCATTGATGGGACTAGCGGGAGGTACGAGCAGTACTTC. Translation: CASSIDGTSGRYEQYF.

This clonotype was observed a handful of times. The chain carries TRBV20-1 and TRBJ2-2; 7 nucleotides match TRBD2. The CDR3 is made up of 14 amino acids. With 6 bases clipped from V and 2 bases from J, the junction kept 6 bases outside the gene matches. Germline assignment: CDR1 DFQATT and CDR2 SNEGSKA (reference sequence). CDR3 in amino acids: CSARGGKNTGELFF. CDR3 sequence (DNA): TGCAGTGCACGGGGAGGGAAAAACACCGGGGAGCTGTTTTTT.

Remarks on this clonotype: A much larger clone differs from this one at a single base, so this may be a read error. V gene TRBV28 combines with J gene TRBJ1-5, with D unclear. The V gene lost 2 bases and the J gene lost 0 bases, with 8 bases spanning the gap. Germline V lookup: CDR1 MDHEN, CDR2 SYDVKM. The CDR3 is made up of 15 amino acids. The CDR3 region is CASSLGPYSNQPQHF. In DNA, the CDR3 is TGTGCCAGCAGTTTAGGCCCATATAGCAATCAGCCCCAGCATTTT.

This clonotype has ten or more counts. The CDR3 loop reads CASSWTGGSSYEQYF. The CDR3 coding sequence is TGTGCCAGCAGCTGGACAGGGGGATCTTCCTACGAGCAGTACTTC. The chain combines TRBV7-9 with TRBJ2-7; 10 bases fit TRBD1. The CDR3 loop spans 15 amino acids. V was clipped by 4 bases and J by 1 base; unmatched bases: 4. Looked up from germline, CDR1 is SEHNR and CDR2 is FQNEAQ (reference sequence).

Remarks on this clonotype: Being one base from a much bigger clone, this may be a read error. The V and J genes are TRBV5-1 and TRBJ2-1, with TRBD2 identical over 7 bases. This CDR3 comprises 14 residues. Per the germline V gene, CDR1 is SGHRS and CDR2 is YFSETQ. The CDR3: CASSLESSGGTRYF. The CDR3 bases are TGCGCCAGCAGCTTGGAGTCTAGCGGTGGGACCCGGTACTTC.

This rearrangement joins TRBV18 to TRBJ2-1, with a possible D match to TRBD1 (5 bases). The CDR3 is made up of 14 amino acids. Germline V lookup: CDR1 KGHSH, CDR2 LQKENI. The V gene lost 6 bases and the J gene lost 4 bases, with 13 bases spanning the gap. CDR3: CASSNTQVYNEQFF. For the CDR3, the DNA is TGTGCCAGCTCGAATACACAGGTTTACAATGAGCAGTTCTTC. Supplemented by reference TRBV18 and TRBJ2-1, the full variable domain reads NAGVMQNPRHLVRRRGQEARLRCSPMKGHSHVYWYRQLPEEGLKFMVYLQKENIIDESGMPKERFSAEFPKEGPSILRIQQVVRGDSAAYFCASSNTQVYNEQFFGPGTRLTVL.

This clonotype was counted at least ten times. The J gene is TRBJ2-1, the V gene TRBV12-3 or TRBV12-4; the match to TRBD2 covers 12 bases. Trimming cost V 6 bases and J 2 bases; bases outside gene matches: 11. The CDR3 consists of 18 residues. The CDR3 DNA sequence: TGTGCCAGCAGCACCCAGACTAGCGGGAGTTTCACCTACAATGAGCAGTTCTTC. It is translated as CASSTQTSGSFTYNEQFF.

In this sample, this clonotype turned up many times. The V call is TRBV28, the J call TRBJ1-3; 9 bases are a match to TRBD1. Germline lookup yields CDR1 MDHEN and CDR2 SYDVKM. The length of the CDR3 is 17 residues. The V gene end was trimmed by 6 bases and the J gene end by 0 bases; junction bases not matched to a gene: 9. CDR3 sequence reads: CASRIGTGLNSGNTIYF. CDR3 in DNA: TGTGCCAGCAGGATCGGGACAGGGCTTAACTCTGGAAACACCATATATTTT.

This clonotype was counted ten times or more. This chain joins TRBV6-1 and TRBJ2-7; D gene unclear. The CDR3 covers 12 residues. The V gene lost 6 bases and the J gene lost 6 bases, with 12 bases spanning the gap. Germline V CDR1 and CDR2: MNHNS, SASEGT. CDR3 in DNA: TGTGCCAGCAGCGCTCTACGCCCCGAGCAGTACTTC. This sequence encodes CASSALRPEQYF.

A few counts support this clonotype. This chain joins TRBV19 and TRBJ2-2, with TRBD2 as a possible D gene (6 bases). Trimming pared 5 bases from V and 6 bases from J, leaving 16 bases between. Germline CDR1 LNHDA, CDR2 SQIVND (reference sequence). This CDR3 comprises 15 residues. The CDR3 region has the DNA TGTGCCAGTAGTGAAGGCAGGGCGGGGTCCGGGGAGCTGTTTTTT. This encodes CASSEGRAGSGELFF. Combining the CDR3 with reference TRBV19 and TRBJ2-2 gives the whole variable domain DGGITQSPKYLFRKEGQNVTLSCEQNLNHDAMYWYRQDPGQGLRLIYYSQIVNDFQKGDIAEGYSVSREKKESFPLTVTSAQKNPTAFYLCASSEGRAGSGELFFGEGSRLTVL.

V usage is TRBV19 and J usage is TRBJ1-5, with TRBD1 as a possible D gene (5 bases). Germline loops: CDR1 LNHDA, CDR2 SQIVND (reference sequence). V lost 3 bases, J lost 7 bases, and 19 bases lay in between. The CDR3 totals 16 residues. The CDR3: CASSMGPSYDKQPQHF. The CDR3 DNA reads as TGTGCCAGTAGTATGGGGCCCAGCTACGACAAGCAGCCCCAGCATTTT.

This clonotype came up a few times. The chain joins TRBV4-1 to TRBJ1-5, with D unresolved. Germline V gene sequence: CDR1 MGHRA, CDR2 YSYEKL. This CDR3 region has 17 residues. V was pared by 0 bases and J by 3 bases, with 15 bases between. The CDR3 sequence: CASSQDNTVKANQPQHF. CDR3 nucleotide sequence: TGCGCCAGCAGCCAAGATAATACAGTTAAGGCCAATCAGCCCCAGCATTTT.

This clonotype was counted ten times or more. This chain connects TRBV9 to TRBJ2-5; perhaps TRBD2 as D (5 bases). Germline V CDR1 and CDR2: SGDLS, YYNGEE. V was clipped by 0 bases and J by 8 bases, with 8 bases between them. The CDR3 sequence is 12 residues long. DNA of the CDR3: TGTGCCAGCAGCGTAGTTGAGGGAACCCAGTACTTC. Its protein is CASSVVEGTQYF.

As concerns this clonotype: A single base separates this from a much larger clone, so it may be a read error. The chain employs TRBV3-1 and TRBJ2-1; D is uncertain. The germline V gene encodes CDR1 LGHDT and CDR2 YNNKEL (reference sequence). The CDR3 totals 13 residues. CDR3: CACSRLANNEQFF. The CDR3 DNA follows: TGTGCCTGCAGCCGGCTCGCAAACAATGAGCAGTTCTTC.

The table lists this clonotype with many counts. This rearrangement joins TRBV6-1 to TRBJ1-2, with D hard to call. CDR3 size: 10 residues. CDR1 and CDR2 from the germline V gene are MNHNS and SASEGT. The V end was cut by 6 bases, the J end by 6 bases, with 5 bases between. CDR3 sequence (DNA): TGTGCCAGCAGGGCAGATGGCTACACCTTC. This sequence encodes CASRADGYTF.

At least ten counts were recorded for this clonotype. The chain links TRBV27 to TRBJ2-7; D unresolved. The CDR3 is 13 residues long. The germline gives CDR1 MNHEY, CDR2 SMNVEV (reference sequence). Trimming pared 3 bases from V and 5 bases from J, leaving 11 bases between. The CDR3 region is CASSFLSRNEQYF. CDR3 bases: TGTGCCAGCAGTTTTTTAAGTCGGAACGAGCAGTACTTC.

This clonotype was observed a handful of times. V and J are TRBV19 and TRBJ2-1; weak D call: TRBD2 (6 bases). The CDR3 has 13 amino acids. The germline CDR1 and CDR2 sequences are LNHDA and SQIVND (reference sequence). Trimming cost V 3 bases and J 7 bases, with 10 bases left between them. CDR3 sequence reads: CASSILAWNEQFF. The CDR3, as DNA: TGTGCCAGTAGTATCCTAGCGTGGAATGAGCAGTTCTTC.

This clonotype was counted between two and nine times. Since the CDR3 does not end with the conserved phenylalanine or tryptophan, this likely comes from a read error. The chain joins TRBV6-1 to TRBJ2-5, with D perhaps TRBD1 (5 bases). Trimming took off 10 bases at V and 4 bases at J, with 16 bases between the two ends. CDR1 is MNHNS, CDR2 SASEGT, per germline. The CDR3 covers 13 residues. The CDR3 DNA follows: TGTGCCACCAGGGTGGGCCAGGGAGAGACCCAGTACCTC. Its translation: CATRVGQGETQYL.

This clonotype was detected many times. The J gene is TRBJ1-1, the V gene TRBV6-5; TRBD1 aligns across 10 bases. This CDR3 has 18 amino acids. Germline CDR1 and CDR2: MNHEY and SVGAGI. With 0 bases clipped from V and 3 bases from J, the junction kept 10 bases outside the gene matches. The CDR3 loop reads CASSYSNTGTGVDTEAFF. The CDR3 nucleotides are TGTGCCAGCAGTTACTCGAATACCGGGACAGGGGTGGACACTGAAGCTTTCTTT.